This T cell receptor (beta chain) was captured in a study of human T cells and chemical hapten exposure. Time point indicated: patch test 2, 6 weeks after DPC sensitization. Treatment described: therapeutic diphenylcyclopropenone sensitization with weekly scalp DPC. Comment on this clonotype: Germline is not matched at one junction end, which may reflect a read error.

The CDR3 is made up of 18 amino acids. Germline V CDR1 and CDR2: KGHSH, LQKENI. TCRdb reprocessed the RACE reads with MiXCR, giving one entry per CDR3 protein. The table lists hundreds of thousands of distinct CDR3 sequences, roughly 6% of them singletons. Sample: whole blood, taken in connection with sensitization to the hapten diphenylcyclopropenone (DPC). The rearrangement joins TRBV18 to TRBJ2-3; 8 bases are a match to TRBD2. This receptor was obtained from a woman aged 18-29 years with alopecia areata. Some clones in this sample may be carry-over from other donors' samples. This CDR3 reads CASSPPTRGAYNTDRQYF. CDR3 nucleotide sequence: TGTGCCAGCTCACCACCCACGCGGGGGGCCTATAATACAGATAGGCAGTATTTT.